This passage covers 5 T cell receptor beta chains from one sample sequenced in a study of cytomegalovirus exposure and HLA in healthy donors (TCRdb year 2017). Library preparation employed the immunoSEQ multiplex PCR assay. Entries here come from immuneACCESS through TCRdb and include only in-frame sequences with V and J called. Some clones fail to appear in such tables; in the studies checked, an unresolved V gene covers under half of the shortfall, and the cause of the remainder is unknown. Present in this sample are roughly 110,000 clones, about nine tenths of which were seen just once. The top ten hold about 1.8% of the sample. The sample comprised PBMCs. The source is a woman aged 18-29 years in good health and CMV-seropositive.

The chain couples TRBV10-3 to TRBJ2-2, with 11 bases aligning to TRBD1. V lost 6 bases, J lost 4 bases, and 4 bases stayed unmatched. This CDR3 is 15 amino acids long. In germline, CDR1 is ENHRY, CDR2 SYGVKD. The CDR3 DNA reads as TGTGCCATCAGGGCGGGGACAGGGGGCACCGGGGAGCTGTTTTTT. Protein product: CAIRAGTGGTGELFF.

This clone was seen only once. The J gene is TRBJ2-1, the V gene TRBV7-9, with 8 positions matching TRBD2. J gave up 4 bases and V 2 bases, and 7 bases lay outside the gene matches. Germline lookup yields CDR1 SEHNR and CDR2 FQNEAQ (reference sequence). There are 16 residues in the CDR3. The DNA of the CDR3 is TGTGCCAGCAGCTTATATAGCGGGGTGAATTACAATGAGCAGTTCTTC. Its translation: CASSLYSGVNYNEQFF. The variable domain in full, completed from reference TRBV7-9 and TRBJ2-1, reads DTGVSQNPRHKITKRGQNVTFRCDPISEHNRLYWYRQTLGQGPEFLTYFQNEAQLEKSRLLSDRFSAERPKGSFSTLEIQRTEQGDSAMYLCASSLYSGVNYNEQFFGPGTRLTVL.

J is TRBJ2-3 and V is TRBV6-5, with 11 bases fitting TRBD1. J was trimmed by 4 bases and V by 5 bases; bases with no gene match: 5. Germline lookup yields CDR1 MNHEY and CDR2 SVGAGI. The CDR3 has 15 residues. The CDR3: CASSGGTGGADTQYF. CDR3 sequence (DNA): TGTGCCAGCAGTGGAGGGACAGGGGGTGCAGATACGCAGTATTTT.

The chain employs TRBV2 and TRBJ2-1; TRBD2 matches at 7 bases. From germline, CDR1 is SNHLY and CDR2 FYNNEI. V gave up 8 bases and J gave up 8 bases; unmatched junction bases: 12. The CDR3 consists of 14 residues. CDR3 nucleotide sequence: TGTGCCAGCGAGGAGGGGAGGGATTGGGATGAGCAGTTCTTC. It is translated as CASEEGRDWDEQFF.

The CDR3 DNA is TGTGCCAGCAGCCTCCAAGGCACGGGGGTCACCTACAATGAGCAGTTCTTC. This codes for CASSLQGTGVTYNEQFF. V is TRBV4-2 and J is TRBJ2-1, with TRBD2 as a possible D gene (6 bases). Germline V gene data show CDR1 as LGHNA and CDR2 as YNFKEQ. V was clipped by 4 bases and J by 2 bases, with 18 bases between them. This CDR3 is 17 amino acids long.